The next 2 T cell receptor beta chains were all read from a single sample in a study of T cells in Graves' hyperthyroidism and ophthalmopathy. Template material for amplifying TCR beta CDR3 regions consisted of RNA transcripts. When the TCR CDR3 underwent first-round RT-PCR, the HTBI primer set was used. TCRdb passed the multiplex PCR reads through MiXCR, listing each CDR3 protein once. The sample contains approximately 510,000 distinct CDR3 sequences, roughly 20% of which appear only once. Sequenced: blood. Every receptor here comes from a man between 18 and 35 years old with Graves' hyperthyroidism.

This clonotype was counted ten times or more. CDR3 nucleotide sequence: TGTGCCAGCAGCCTAGGTTCCGGGCCTCTGATGGACACTGAAGCTTTCTTT. It specifies CASSLGSGPLMDTEAFF. The V gene is TRBV7-2, the J gene TRBJ1-1; D is uncertain. The CDR3 loop spans 17 amino acids. Deletions cut 5 bases from V and 3 bases from J, with 22 bases between. In germline, CDR1 is SGHTA, CDR2 FQGNSA.

This chain uses TRBV19 with TRBJ1-2; D is possibly TRBD1 (6 bases). There are 14 residues in the CDR3. From germline, CDR1 is LNHDA and CDR2 SQIVND (reference sequence). The V gene lost 3 bases and the J gene lost 6 bases, with 14 bases spanning the gap. The CDR3 nucleotides read TGTGCCAGTAGTATTCAACAGGGAAGCCATGGCTACACCTTC. Translation: CASSIQQGSHGYTF.